The rows below give T cell receptor beta chains drawn from one sample of a study of blood T cell repertoires in COVID-19. This table comes from immunoSEQ multiplex PCR, and its TCRdb copy is limited to in-frame clones, with some not included. The sample records some 260,000 clones, roughly 87% being singletons. Sequenced input: peripheral blood. The receptors derive from a human donor in a cohort sampled during active COVID-19. Each CDR3 is given with its conserved first and last residue. The D gene is left open where the match is weak. Rows give clone size only sometimes, using once, few, many, or a class for an expanded clone.

d_gene,v_gene,abundance,j_gene,CDR3aa,CDR3nt
TRBD1,TRBV30,-,TRBJ2-7,CAWSLRSRDSHEQYF,TGTGCCTGGAGTCTACGGTCCCGGGACAGCCACGAGCAGTACTTC
TRBD1,TRBV19,-,TRBJ2-2,CATKQGAGTGELFF,TGTGCCACCAAACAGGGGGCCGGCACCGGGGAGCTGTTTTTT
TRBD2,TRBV7-8,-,TRBJ2-2,CASSTAGTTNTGELFF,TGTGCCAGCAGCACCGCCGGGACTACGAACACCGGGGAGCTGTTTTTT
-,TRBV10-3,once,TRBJ1-1,CAISLTAENTEAFF,TGTGCCATCAGTCTTACAGCTGAGAACACTGAAGCTTTCTTT
-,TRBV5-1,-,TRBJ1-1,CASSGRGPYTEAFF,TGCGCCAGCAGCGGCAGGGGTCCGTACACTGAAGCTTTCTTT
TRBD2,TRBV4-2,-,TRBJ2-5,CASSQDPGRGKTQYF,TGTGCCAGCAGCCAAGATCCAGGGAGGGGAAAGACCCAGTACTTC
-,TRBV7-2,-,TRBJ2-7,CASSLAQGTPYEQYF,TGTGCCAGCAGCTTAGCACAGGGAACCCCCTACGAGCAGTACTTC
TRBD1,TRBV6-5,-,TRBJ2-5,CASSWGQGAGETQYF,TGTGCCAGCAGTTGGGGACAGGGGGCCGGAGAGACCCAGTACTTC
-,TRBV6-6,-,TRBJ2-1,CASSSGHSTYNEQFF,TGTGCCAGCAGTTCCGGACATTCCACCTACAATGAGCAGTTCTTC
TRBD2,TRBV6-2/TRBV6-3,-,TRBJ2-1,CASSPLSGLAGINEQFF,TGTGCCAGCAGCCCCCTTTCGGGACTAGCGGGGATCAATGAGCAGTTCTTC
TRBD2,TRBV19,few,TRBJ2-7,CASSMEAGGREQYF,TGTGCCAGTAGTATGGAAGCGGGAGGGCGCGAGCAGTACTTC
TRBD2,TRBV27,once,TRBJ2-3,CASSPVTSGSADTQYF,TGTGCCAGCAGTCCCGTGACTAGCGGGAGTGCAGATACGCAGTATTTT
-,TRBV2,-,TRBJ1-2,CASSEMAGGASYTF,TGTGCCAGCAGTGAAATGGCGGGGGGGGCGAGCTACACCTTC
-,TRBV28,-,TRBJ1-2,CASSRGQLRVGGYTF,TGTGCCAGCAGTCGAGGGCAACTTCGGGTAGGGGGCTACACCTTC
-,TRBV11-2,few,TRBJ2-1,CASSFTGRLNEQFF,TGTGCCAGCAGCTTCACGGGTAGGCTCAATGAGCAGTTCTTC
TRBD1,TRBV7-2,-,TRBJ1-2,CASSLASGGEMGYTF,TGTGCCAGCAGCTTAGCGTCAGGGGGCGAGATGGGCTACACCTTC
-,TRBV27,-,TRBJ2-7,CATRRGTPSSYEQYF,TGTGCCACCCGTCGAGGGACTCCTAGCTCCTACGAGCAGTACTTC
-,TRBV30,-,TRBJ2-3,CAWSVLPRATDTQYF,TGTGCCTGGAGTGTACTCCCCAGGGCCACAGATACGCAGTATTTT
TRBD1,TRBV4-1,once,TRBJ2-7,CASSPRTGGFGEQYF,TGCGCCAGCAGCCCCAGGACAGGGGGGTTTGGTGAGCAGTACTTC
-,TRBV21-1,-,TRBJ2-7,CASSKGVDEQYF,TGTGCCAGCAGCAAAGGAGTAGACGAGCAGTACTTC
TRBD1,TRBV27,-,TRBJ2-1,CASSTATGGSYNEQFF,TGTGCCAGCAGCACCGCGACAGGGGGATCCTACAATGAGCAGTTCTTC
-,TRBV18,few,TRBJ2-1,CASSPMRGSYNEQFF,TGTGCCAGCTCACCCATGCGGGGTTCCTACAATGAGCAGTTCTTC
-,TRBV7-9,-,TRBJ1-1,CASSFRDSNTEAFF,TGTGCCAGCAGCTTCCGGGACTCGAACACTGAAGCTTTCTTT
-,TRBV7-2,-,TRBJ2-5,CASSIKGETQYF,TGTGCCAGCAGTATAAAGGGGGAGACCCAGTACTTC
TRBD1,TRBV29-1,-,TRBJ1-2,CSVDRDRVGYGYTF,TGCAGCGTTGATAGGGACAGGGTGGGCTATGGCTACACCTTC
-,TRBV7-4,-,TRBJ2-7,CASSRTTRGAIEQYF,TGTGCCAGCAGCCGGACCACCCGGGGGGCGATCGAGCAGTACTTC
-,TRBV6-2/TRBV6-3,-,TRBJ1-5,CASSYAFWRGSDQPQHF,TGTGCCAGCAGTTACGCTTTTTGGAGGGGTAGTGATCAGCCCCAGCATTTT
-,TRBV13,-,TRBJ1-1,CASTGIMNTEAFF,TGTGCCAGTACAGGGATTATGAACACTGAAGCTTTCTTT
TRBD2,TRBV29-1,-,TRBJ2-7,CSVGGGDSYEQYF,TGCAGCGTTGGGGGGGGAGATTCCTACGAGCAGTACTTC
TRBD1,TRBV7-2,-,TRBJ2-3,CASSPDRGLTDTQYF,TGTGCCAGCAGCCCCGACAGGGGACTCACAGATACGCAGTATTTT
TRBD1,TRBV7-3,-,TRBJ2-5,CASSPDRGLQETQYF,TGTGCCAGCAGCCCGGACAGGGGATTACAAGAGACCCAGTACTTC
-,TRBV9,-,TRBJ2-6,CASSGGTLSLISGANVLTF,TGTGCCAGCAGCGGGGGGACTCTATCCCTGATCTCTGGGGCCAACGTCCTGACTTTC
TRBD1,TRBV28,-,TRBJ2-7,CASRSGQGMNF,TGTGCCAGCAGATCCGGACAGGGTATGAACTTC
TRBD1,TRBV2,-,TRBJ1-6,CASKGGNRGRVVNSPLHF,TGTGCCAGCAAGGGGGGAAACAGGGGAAGGGTGGTAAATTCACCCCTCCACTTT
TRBD2,TRBV9,-,TRBJ2-7,CASREGLAPKFGYEQYF,TGTGCCAGCAGGGAGGGACTAGCTCCCAAGTTTGGTTACGAGCAGTACTTC
TRBD1,TRBV19,-,TRBJ1-2,CASSPRGDRGSGYTF,TGTGCCAGTAGTCCCCGGGGGGACAGGGGGTCTGGCTACACCTTC
TRBD1,TRBV3-1/TRBV3-2,few,TRBJ2-5,CASTTGGLRWQETQYF,TGTGCCAGCACCACAGGGGGCCTTCGGTGGCAAGAGACCCAGTACTTC
TRBD2,TRBV19,-,TRBJ2-3,CALDAGGPTDTQYF,TGTGCCCTGGATGCGGGAGGGCCAACAGATACGCAGTATTTT
TRBD1,TRBV29-1,-,TRBJ1-5,CSVGQGNQPQHF,TGCAGCGTTGGACAGGGGAATCAGCCCCAGCATTTT
-,TRBV3-1/TRBV3-2,-,TRBJ2-1,CASSQVRLYNEQFF,TGTGCCAGCAGCCAAGTGCGCCTTTACAATGAGCAGTTCTTC
TRBD2,TRBV6-2/TRBV6-3,-,TRBJ2-5,CASSFSGRVGETQYF,TGTGCCAGCAGTTTTAGCGGGAGGGTTGGGGAGACCCAGTACTTC
TRBD1,TRBV23-1,-,TRBJ1-2,CASSPGTVWLANYGYTF,TGCGCCAGCAGTCCTGGGACAGTATGGCTAGCTAACTATGGCTACACCTTC
TRBD1,TRBV25-1,-,TRBJ1-2,CASRDRSYGYTF,TGTGCCAGCAGGGACAGGTCATATGGCTACACCTTC
TRBD2,TRBV19,-,TRBJ2-1,CASSPTTSGVYNEQFF,TGTGCCAGTAGTCCCACAACTAGCGGGGTTTACAATGAGCAGTTCTTC
-,TRBV4-3,-,TRBJ1-6,CASSQGNRIPISPLHF,TGCGCCAGCAGCCAGGGGAACAGGATACCTATCTCACCCCTCCACTTT
TRBD2,TRBV4-3,-,TRBJ2-3,CASSLLLAGGQADTQYF,TGCGCCAGCAGCCTTCTACTAGCGGGGGGGCAGGCAGATACGCAGTATTTT
-,TRBV28,-,TRBJ1-3,CASSGRAGNTIYF,TGTGCCAGCAGCGGCAGGGCTGGAAACACCATATATTTT
-,TRBV7-7,-,TRBJ2-5,CASSLQVGTLETQYF,TGTGCCAGCAGCTTACAGGTCGGGACACTAGAGACCCAGTACTTC
TRBD2,TRBV13,-,TRBJ2-1,CASSLETSGSNEQFF,TGTGCCAGCAGCTTAGAGACTAGCGGGAGCAATGAGCAGTTCTTC
-,TRBV18,-,TRBJ1-4,CASSRDTSTNEKLFF,TGTGCCAGCTCACGCGACACGTCAACTAATGAAAAACTGTTTTTT
TRBD1,TRBV10-3,-,TRBJ1-5,CASSAGTAQPQHF,TGTGCCTCCTCGGCCGGGACAGCTCAGCCCCAGCATTTT
-,TRBV5-1,few,TRBJ2-7,CASSLARGVGSYEQYF,TGCGCCAGCAGCTTGGCTCGCGGTGTAGGCTCCTACGAGCAGTACTTC